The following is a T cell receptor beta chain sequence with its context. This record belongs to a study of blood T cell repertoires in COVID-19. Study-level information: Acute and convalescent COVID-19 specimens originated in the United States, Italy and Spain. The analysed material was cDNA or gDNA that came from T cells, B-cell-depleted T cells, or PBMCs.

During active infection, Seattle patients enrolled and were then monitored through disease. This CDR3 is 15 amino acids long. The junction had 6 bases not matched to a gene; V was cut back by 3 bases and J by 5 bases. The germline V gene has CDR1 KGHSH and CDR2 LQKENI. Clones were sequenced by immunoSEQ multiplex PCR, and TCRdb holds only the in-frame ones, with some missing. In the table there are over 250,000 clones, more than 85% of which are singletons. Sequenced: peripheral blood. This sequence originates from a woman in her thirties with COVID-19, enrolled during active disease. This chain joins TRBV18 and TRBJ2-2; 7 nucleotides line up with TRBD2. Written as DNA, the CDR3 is TGTGCCAGCTCACCGCTGGGACTACCAACCGGGGAGCTGTTTTTT. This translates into CASSPLGLPTGELFF.